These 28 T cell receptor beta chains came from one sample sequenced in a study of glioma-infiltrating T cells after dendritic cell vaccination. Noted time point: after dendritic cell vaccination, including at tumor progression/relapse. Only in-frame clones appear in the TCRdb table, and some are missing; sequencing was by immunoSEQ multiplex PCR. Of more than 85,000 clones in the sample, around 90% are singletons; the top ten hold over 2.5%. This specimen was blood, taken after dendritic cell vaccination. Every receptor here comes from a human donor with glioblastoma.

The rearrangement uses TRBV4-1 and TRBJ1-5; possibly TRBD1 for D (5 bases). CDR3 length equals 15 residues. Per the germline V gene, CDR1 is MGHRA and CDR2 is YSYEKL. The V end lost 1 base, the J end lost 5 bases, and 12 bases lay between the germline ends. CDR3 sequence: CASSQAGQVDQPQHF. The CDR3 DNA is TGCGCCAGCAGCCAAGCAGGGCAAGTCGATCAGCCCCAGCATTTT.

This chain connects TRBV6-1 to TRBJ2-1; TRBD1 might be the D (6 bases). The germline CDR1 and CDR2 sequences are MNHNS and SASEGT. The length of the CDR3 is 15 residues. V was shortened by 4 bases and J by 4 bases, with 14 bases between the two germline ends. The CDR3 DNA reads TGTGCCAGCAGTGTACAGGGCGGGTTATACAATGAGCAGTTCTTC. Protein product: CASSVQGGLYNEQFF.

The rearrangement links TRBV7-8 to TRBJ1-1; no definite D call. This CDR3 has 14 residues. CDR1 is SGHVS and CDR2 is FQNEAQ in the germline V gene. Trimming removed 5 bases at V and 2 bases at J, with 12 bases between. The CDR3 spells CASSPPGRNTEAFF. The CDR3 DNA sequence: TGTGCCAGCAGCCCCCCGGGGAGAAACACTGAAGCTTTCTTT.

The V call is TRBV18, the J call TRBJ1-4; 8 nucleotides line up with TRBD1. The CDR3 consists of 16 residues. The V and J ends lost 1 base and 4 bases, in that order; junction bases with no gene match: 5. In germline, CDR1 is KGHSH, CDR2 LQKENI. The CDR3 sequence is CASSPRETGDNEKLFF. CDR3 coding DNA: TGTGCCAGCTCACCACGAGAGACAGGGGATAATGAAAAACTGTTTTTT.

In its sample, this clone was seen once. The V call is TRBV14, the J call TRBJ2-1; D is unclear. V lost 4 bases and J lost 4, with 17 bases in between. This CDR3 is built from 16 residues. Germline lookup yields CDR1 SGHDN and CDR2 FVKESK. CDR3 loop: CASSRAYGEDYNEQFF. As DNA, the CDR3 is TGTGCCAGCAGCCGCGCGTATGGCGAGGATTACAATGAGCAGTTCTTC.

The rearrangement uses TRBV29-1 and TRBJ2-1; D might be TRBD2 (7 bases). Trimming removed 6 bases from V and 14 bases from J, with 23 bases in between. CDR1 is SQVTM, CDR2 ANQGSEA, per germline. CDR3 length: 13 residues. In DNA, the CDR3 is TGCAGCGTGGGCTACTCGGGGGGCGGAGAGGAGTTCTTC. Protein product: CSVGYSGGGEEFF.

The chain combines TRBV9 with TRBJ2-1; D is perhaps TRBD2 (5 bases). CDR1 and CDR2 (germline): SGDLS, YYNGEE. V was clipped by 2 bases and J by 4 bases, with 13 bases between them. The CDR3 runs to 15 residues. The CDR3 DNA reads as TGTGCCAGCAGCGTGAGCGGTAGGGAATACAATGAGCAGTTCTTC. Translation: CASSVSGREYNEQFF.

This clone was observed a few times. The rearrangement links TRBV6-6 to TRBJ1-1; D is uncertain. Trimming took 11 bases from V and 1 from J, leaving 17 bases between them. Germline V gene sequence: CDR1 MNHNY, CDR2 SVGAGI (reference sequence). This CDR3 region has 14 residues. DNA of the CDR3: TGTGCCGCCCTAGAGGACGGGAAGAACACTGAAGCTTTCTTT. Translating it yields CAALEDGKNTEAFF.

The CDR3 nucleotides read TGTGCCTGGAGTTTTGGACTAGCGGGATTCGAGCAGTACTTC. It is translated as CAWSFGLAGFEQYF. This chain joins TRBV30 and TRBJ2-7, with 12 positions matching TRBD2. CDR1 is GTSNPN, CDR2 SVGIG, per germline (reference sequence). This CDR3 spans 14 amino acids. The V segment lost 2 bases and the J segment 6 bases; nucleotides outside the gene matches: 5.

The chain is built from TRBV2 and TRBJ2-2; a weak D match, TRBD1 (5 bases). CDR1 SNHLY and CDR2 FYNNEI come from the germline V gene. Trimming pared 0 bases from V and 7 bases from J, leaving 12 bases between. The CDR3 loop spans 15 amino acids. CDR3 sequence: CASSEALLGVGELFF. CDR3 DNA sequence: TGTGCCAGCAGTGAAGCGCTATTAGGGGTCGGGGAGCTGTTTTTT.

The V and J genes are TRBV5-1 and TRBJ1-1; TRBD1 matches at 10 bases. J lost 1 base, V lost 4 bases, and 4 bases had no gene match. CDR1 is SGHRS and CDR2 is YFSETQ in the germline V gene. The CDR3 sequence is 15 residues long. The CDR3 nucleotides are TGCGCCAGCAGCGGGGGGACAGGGGAGAACACTGAAGCTTTCTTT. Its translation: CASSGGTGENTEAFF.

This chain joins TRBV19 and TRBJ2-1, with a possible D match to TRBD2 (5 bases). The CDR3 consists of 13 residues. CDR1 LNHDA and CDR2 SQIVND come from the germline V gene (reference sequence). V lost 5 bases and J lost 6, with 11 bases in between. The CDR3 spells CASSATSLNEQFF. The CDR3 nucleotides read TGTGCCAGTAGTGCAACTAGTCTCAATGAGCAGTTCTTC.

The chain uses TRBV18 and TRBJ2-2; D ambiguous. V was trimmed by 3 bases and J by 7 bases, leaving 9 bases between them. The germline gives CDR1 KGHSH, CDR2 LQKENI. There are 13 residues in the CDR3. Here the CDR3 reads CASSPSKVGELFF. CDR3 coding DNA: TGTGCCAGCTCACCTTCTAAAGTCGGGGAGCTGTTTTTT.

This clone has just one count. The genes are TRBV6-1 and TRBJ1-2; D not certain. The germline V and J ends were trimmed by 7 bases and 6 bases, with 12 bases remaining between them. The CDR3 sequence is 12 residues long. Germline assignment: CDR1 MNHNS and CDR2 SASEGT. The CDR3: CASMGAVDGYTF. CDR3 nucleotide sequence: TGTGCCAGCATGGGAGCAGTCGATGGCTACACCTTC.

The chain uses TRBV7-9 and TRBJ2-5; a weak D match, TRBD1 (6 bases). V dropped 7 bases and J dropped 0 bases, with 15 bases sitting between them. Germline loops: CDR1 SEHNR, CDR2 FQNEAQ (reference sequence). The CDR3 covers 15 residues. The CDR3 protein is CASKKGEIDQETQYF. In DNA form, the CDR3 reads TGTGCCAGCAAGAAGGGGGAGATAGACCAAGAGACCCAGTACTTC.

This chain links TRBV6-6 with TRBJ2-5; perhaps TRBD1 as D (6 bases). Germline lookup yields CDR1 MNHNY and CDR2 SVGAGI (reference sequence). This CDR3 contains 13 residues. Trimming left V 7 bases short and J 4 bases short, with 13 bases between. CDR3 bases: TGTGCCAGCAATGTACAAGGGGGAGAGACCCAGTACTTC. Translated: CASNVQGGETQYF.

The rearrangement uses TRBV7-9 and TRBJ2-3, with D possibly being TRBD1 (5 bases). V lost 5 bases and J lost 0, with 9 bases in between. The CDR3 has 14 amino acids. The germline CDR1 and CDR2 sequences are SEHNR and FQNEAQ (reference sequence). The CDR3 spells CASSRQSSTDTQYF. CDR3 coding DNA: TGTGCCAGCAGCCGACAGTCTAGCACAGATACGCAGTATTTT.

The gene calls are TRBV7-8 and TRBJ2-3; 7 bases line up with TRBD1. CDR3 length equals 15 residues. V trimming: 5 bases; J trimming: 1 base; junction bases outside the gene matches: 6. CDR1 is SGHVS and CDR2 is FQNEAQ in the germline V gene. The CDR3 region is CASSPRDSRTDTQYF. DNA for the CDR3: TGTGCCAGCAGCCCCCGGGACAGTCGCACAGATACGCAGTATTTT.

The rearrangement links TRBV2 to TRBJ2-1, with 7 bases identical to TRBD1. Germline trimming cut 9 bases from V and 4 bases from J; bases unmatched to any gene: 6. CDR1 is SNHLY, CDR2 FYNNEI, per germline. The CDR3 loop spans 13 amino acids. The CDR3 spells CARTGLSYNEQFF. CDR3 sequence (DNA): TGTGCCAGGACAGGGCTGAGTTACAATGAGCAGTTCTTC.

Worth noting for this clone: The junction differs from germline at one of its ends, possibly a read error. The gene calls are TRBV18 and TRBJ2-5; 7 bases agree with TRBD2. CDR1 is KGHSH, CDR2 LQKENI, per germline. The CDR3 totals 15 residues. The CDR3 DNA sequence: TGTGCCAGCTCACCACGGGTAGTAGCGGGCGAGAGCCAGTACTTC. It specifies CASSPRVVAGESQYF.

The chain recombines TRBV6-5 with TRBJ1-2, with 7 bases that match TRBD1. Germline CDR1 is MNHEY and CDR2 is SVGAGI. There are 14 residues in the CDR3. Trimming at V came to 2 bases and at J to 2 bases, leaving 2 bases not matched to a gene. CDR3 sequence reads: CASSYGRGNYGYTF. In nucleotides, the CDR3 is TGTGCCAGCAGTTACGGCAGGGGGAACTATGGCTACACCTTC.

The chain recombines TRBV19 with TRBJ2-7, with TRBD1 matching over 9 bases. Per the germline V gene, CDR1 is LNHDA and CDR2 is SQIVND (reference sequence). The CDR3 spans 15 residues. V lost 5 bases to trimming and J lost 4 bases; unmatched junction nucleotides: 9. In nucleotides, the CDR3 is TGTGCCAGTAGTGTCCAACCGGGACAGGGATACGAGCAGTACTTC. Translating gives CASSVQPGQGYEQYF. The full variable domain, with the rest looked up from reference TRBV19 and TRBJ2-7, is DGGITQSPKYLFRKEGQNVTLSCEQNLNHDAMYWYRQDPGQGLRLIYYSQIVNDFQKGDIAEGYSVSREKKESFPLTVTSAQKNPTAFYLCASSVQPGQGYEQYFGPGTRLTVT.

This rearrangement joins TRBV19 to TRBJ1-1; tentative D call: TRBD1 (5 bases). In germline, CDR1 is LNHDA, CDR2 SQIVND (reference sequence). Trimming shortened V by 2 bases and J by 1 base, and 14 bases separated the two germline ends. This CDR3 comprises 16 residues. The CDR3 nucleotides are TGTGCCAGTAGTATAAGTTCCAGGGCGCCGAACACTGAAGCTTTCTTT. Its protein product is CASSISSRAPNTEAFF.

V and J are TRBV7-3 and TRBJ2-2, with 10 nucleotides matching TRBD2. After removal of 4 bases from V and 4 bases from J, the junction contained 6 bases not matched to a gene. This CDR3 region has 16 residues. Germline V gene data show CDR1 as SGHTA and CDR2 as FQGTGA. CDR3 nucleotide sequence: TGTGCCAGCAGCTCCCAAACTAGCGGGACCACCGGGGAGCTGTTTTTT. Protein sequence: CASSSQTSGTTGELFF.

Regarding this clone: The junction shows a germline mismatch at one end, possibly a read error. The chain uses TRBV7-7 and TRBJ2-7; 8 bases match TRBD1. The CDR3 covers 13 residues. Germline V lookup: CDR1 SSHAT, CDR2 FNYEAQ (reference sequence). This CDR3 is CASRIQGGYEQYF. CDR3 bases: TGTGCTAGCAGGATACAGGGGGGCTACGAGCAGTACTTC. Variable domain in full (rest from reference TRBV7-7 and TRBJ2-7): GAGVSQSPRYKVTKRGQDVTLRCDPISSHATLYWYQQALGQGPEFLTYFNYEAQPDKSGLPSDRFSAERPEGSISTLTIQRTEQRDSAMYRCASRIQGGYEQYFGPGTRLTVT.

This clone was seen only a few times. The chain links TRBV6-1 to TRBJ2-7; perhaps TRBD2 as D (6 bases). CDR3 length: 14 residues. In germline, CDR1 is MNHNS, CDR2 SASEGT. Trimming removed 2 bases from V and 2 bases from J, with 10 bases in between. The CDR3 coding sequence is TGTGCCAGCAGTGAACCAGGACTAACCTACGAGCAGTACTTC. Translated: CASSEPGLTYEQYF.

CDR3 region: CASSIQAGPTYEQYF. In DNA, the CDR3 is TGTGCCAGTAGTATCCAGGCGGGACCTACCTACGAGCAGTACTTC. The chain recombines TRBV19 with TRBJ2-7; D might be TRBD2 (6 bases). The CDR3 extends over 15 amino acids. Germline V gene data show CDR1 as LNHDA and CDR2 as SQIVND (reference sequence). V was pared by 3 bases and J by 2 bases, with 14 bases between.

The CDR3: CASSWTEGDTQYF. CDR3 sequence (DNA): TGCGCCAGCAGCTGGACAGAGGGAGATACGCAGTATTTT. The rearrangement links TRBV10-1 to TRBJ2-3, with TRBD1 as a possible D gene (6 bases). Germline V CDR1 and CDR2: WNHNN, SYGVQD (reference sequence). The CDR3 extends over 13 amino acids. Trimming cost V 6 bases and J 5 bases, with 12 bases left between them.